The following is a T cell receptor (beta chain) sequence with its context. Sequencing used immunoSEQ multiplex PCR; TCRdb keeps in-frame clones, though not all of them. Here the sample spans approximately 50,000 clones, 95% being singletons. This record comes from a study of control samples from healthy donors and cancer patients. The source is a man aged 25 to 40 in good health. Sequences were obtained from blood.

DNA of the CDR3: TGTGCCAGCCGCACATGGAGCTCCTACGAGCAGTACTTC. Residues: CASRTWSSYEQYF. The chain employs TRBV28 and TRBJ2-7; D gene unclear. V shed 8 bases and J shed 0 bases, with 11 bases lying between them. The CDR3 runs 13 residues. Germline V lookup: CDR1 MDHEN, CDR2 SYDVKM.